This T cell receptor (beta chain) was found in a study of OX40 agonist ivuxolimab in advanced cancers. With respect to the entire study: Ivuxolimab was a fully human IgG2 agonistic monoclonal antibody targeting the costimulatory receptor OX40 (CD134). Intravenous ivuxolimab was administered to patients every 2 weeks at six dose levels: 0.01, 0.1, 0.3, 1.5, 3 and 10 mg/kg. Of the approximately 54 patients in dose escalation, 19 had hepatocellular carcinoma, some 15 had melanoma, 9 had renal cell carcinoma and 9 had head and neck cancer. The dose-escalation cohort was 82.7% male with a mean age of about 54 years, ranging from about 23 to 85. Patients were allowed to have had prior anti-PD-1, anti-PD-L1 or anti-CTLA-4 therapy, and 30% to 40% of the dose-escalation patients had been treated with checkpoint inhibitors. Partial responses were achieved by three dose-escalation patients, of whom one had hepatocellular carcinoma and two had cutaneous melanoma. The point of sequencing TCRbeta in the periphery was to test whether ivuxolimab changed TCR sequence diversity and drove clonal T-cell expansion. The paper reports the monotherapy dose-escalation portion (N of about 50 patients) of the phase I ivuxolimab trial.

CDR1 LNHNV and CDR2 YYDKDF were looked up in the germline V gene (reference sequence). The CDR3, from cysteine to phenylalanine, totals 14 residues. Just CDR3 DNA is preserved here, 42 bases in frame from base 1. V trim: 8 bases; J trim: 3 bases; unmatched bases: 7. Patients with autoimmune disease history or receiving systemic immunosuppression were excluded from the trial. Peripheral blood for TCR sequencing was collected from all dose cohorts at baseline, on cycle 4 day 1, and on cycle 7 day 1. The samples were drawn from a first-in-human, open-label, multicenter phase I dose-escalation trial of ivuxolimab. Adults with locally advanced or metastatic head and neck squamous cell, hepatocellular, melanoma or renal cell carcinoma were enrolled in the trial. CD4+ and CD8+ T cells were sorted separately from peripheral blood before TCR sequencing. In regard to this clone: The target of this receptor is not known. Per-base qualities were not stored, and no clone one base away is much larger.

Findings and caveats that apply to the study as a whole: At doses of 0.1 to 3.0 mg/kg, clonal expansion of both CD4+ and CD8+ blood T cells was observed from baseline to week 6. In the 0.1-3.0 mg/kg groups, partial responders had among the lowest normalized peripheral clonal expansion, particularly in CD8+ T cells. Low levels of normalized T-cell clonal expansion were also shown by some nonresponding patients. After ivuxolimab, more expanded clones were found on average in CD8+ T cells than in CD4+ T cells. The antigen specificity of the clonally expanded peripheral T cells was not determined.

To sequence the TCRbeta CDR3 region, genomic DNA was isolated from the sorted cells. The immunoSEQ Assay was used for sequencing of TCRbeta CDR3 regions. In its TCRdb copy, this immuneACCESS table keeps in-frame sequences only and misses some clones. Where compared with another copy, unresolved V genes explain less than half of these, and the others have no known cause. The sample data list approximately 31,000 clones, and approximately 91% of these were observed just once. The biggest ten clones account for 58% of the sample. Here the sequenced sample was CD4+ or CD8+ T cells sorted from blood, taken in a trial of the OX40 agonist ivuxolimab. This TCR came from an adult with an advanced solid tumor such as melanoma, head and neck, liver or kidney cancer. Recombination connected TRBV15 to TRBJ1-5, and TRBD1 matches 7 of the central bases. This receptor carries the CDR3 CATCTGEPNQPQHF. The DNA sequence is given as TGTGCCACCTGTACAGGGGAGCCCAATCAGCCCCAGCATTTT.